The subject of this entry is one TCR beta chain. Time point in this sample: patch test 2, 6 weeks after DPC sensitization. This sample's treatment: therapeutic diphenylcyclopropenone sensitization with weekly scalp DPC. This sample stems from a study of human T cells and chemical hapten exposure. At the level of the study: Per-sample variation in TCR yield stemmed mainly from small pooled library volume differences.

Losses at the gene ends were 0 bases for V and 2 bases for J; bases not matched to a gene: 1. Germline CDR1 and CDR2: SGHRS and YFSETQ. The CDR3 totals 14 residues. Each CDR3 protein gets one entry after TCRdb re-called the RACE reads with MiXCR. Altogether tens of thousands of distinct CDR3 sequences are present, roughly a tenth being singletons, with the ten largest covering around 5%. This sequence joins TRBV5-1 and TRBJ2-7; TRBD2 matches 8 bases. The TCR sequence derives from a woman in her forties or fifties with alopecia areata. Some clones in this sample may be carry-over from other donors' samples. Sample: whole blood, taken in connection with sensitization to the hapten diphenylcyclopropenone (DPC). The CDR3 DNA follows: TGCGCCAGCAGCTTGGGTAGCGGGACCTACGAGCAGTACTTC. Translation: CASSLGSGTYEQYF. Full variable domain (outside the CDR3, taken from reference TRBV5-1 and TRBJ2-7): KAGVTQTPRYLIKTRGQQVTLSCSPISGHRSVSWYQQTPGQGLQFLFEYFSETQRNKGNFPGRFSGRQFSNSRSEMNVSTLELGDSALYLCASSLGSGTYEQYFGPGTRLTVT.